The source of this T cell receptor beta chain is a study of T-cell memory formation after mild COVID-19. In germline, CDR1 is SGHTA, CDR2 FQGNSA. The CDR3 is 15 amino acids. V shed 2 bases and J 4 bases; nucleotides not matched to a gene: 4. TCRdb called the 5' RACE reads again in MiXCR, with one record for every CDR3 protein. The repertoire holds more than 250,000 distinct CDR3 sequences, 16% seen once, with more than 20% in the top ten. What was sequenced was PBMCs or a T cell subset sorted from them (not recorded which). V gene TRBV7-2 combines with J gene TRBJ1-1, with 10 nucleotides matching TRBD1. This sequence originates from a man aged 18-30 years who had mild COVID-19 (a few samples of this study predate the infection). Cell type and time point are not known. The chain's CDR3 is CASSLRQGAGTEAFF. The CDR3, as DNA: TGTGCCAGCAGCTTACGACAGGGGGCCGGCACTGAAGCTTTCTTT. Full variable domain (outside the CDR3, taken from reference TRBV7-2 and TRBJ1-1): GAGVSQSPSNKVTEKGKDVELRCDPISGHTALYWYRQSLGQGLEFLIYFQGNSAPDKSGLPSDRFSAERTGGSVSTLTIQRTQQEDSAVYLCASSLRQGAGTEAFFGQGTRLTVV.